This is a list of T cell receptor beta chains from one sample in a study of molecular identifiers for immune sequencing clone quantification. TCRdb redid the calling of the PCR reads with MiXCR, one entry per CDR3 protein. The sample carries 250,000 to 350,000 distinct CDR3 sequences, 20% to 25% recorded once. Input material: naive CD8+ T cells from blood, with Jurkat cell RNA spiked in. Receptors were obtained from a human donor in good health. Some libraries in this study had Jurkat cell RNA spiked in. Both conserved end residues are part of each CDR3. Clone size is not always given. Where it is, it says once, few, many or a class for expanded clones.

j_call clone_size v_call cdr3_aa
TRBJ2-7 many TRBV30 CAWSVQSGEQYF
TRBJ2-7 few TRBV9 CASSSGGLSYEQYF
TRBJ1-1 NA TRBV12-5 CASGVGRTEAFF
TRBJ1-1 many TRBV6-5 CASSLRNFNTEAFF
TRBJ2-7 many TRBV27 CASRPGLRPYEQYF
TRBJ2-7 many TRBV5-6 CASSFAGSYEQYF
TRBJ2-7 NA TRBV28 CASTLGQGFYEQYF
TRBJ2-7 many TRBV29-1 CSVETGGGEQYF
TRBJ2-2 many TRBV29-1 CSVDWNTGELFF
TRBJ2-1 many TRBV9 CASSALWTGDYNEQFF
TRBJ1-5 many TRBV12-3/TRBV12-4 CASSPRAVQSNQPQHF
TRBJ2-3 few TRBV6-2/TRBV6-3 CASSSLAGPTDTQYF
TRBJ2-3 many TRBV14 CASSEWDPGSDTQYF
TRBJ2-7 many TRBV7-3 CASSLISGSQYEQYF
TRBJ1-1 many TRBV30 CAWSFGVNTEAFF
TRBJ2-7 NA TRBV6-2/TRBV6-3 CVSSYGTGGEQYF
TRBJ2-5 few TRBV3-1 CASSQGGRLGGVETQYF
TRBJ2-7 NA TRBV9 CASSAERTGGDEQYF
TRBJ1-1 many TRBV4-3 CASSQDRMNTEAFF
TRBJ1-5 many TRBV5-5 CASSSDRSEPQHF
TRBJ2-3 few TRBV4-3 CASSQGTLTDTQYF
TRBJ2-2 many TRBV6-5 CASSYRRLAGKTNTGELFF
TRBJ2-3 many TRBV20-1 CSARTSGSTDTQYF
TRBJ1-5 many TRBV20-1 CSARDLRHHSNQPQHF
TRBJ2-3 once TRBV11-3 CASSPYRTDTQYF
TRBJ1-1 NA TRBV30 CAWSGSFGVGYTEAFF
TRBJ2-7 many TRBV7-8 CASSLHRVLYEQYF
TRBJ2-5 many TRBV6-5 CASQSLADYQETQYF
TRBJ1-5 few TRBV6-2/TRBV6-3 CASSFPGQYNQPQHF
TRBJ2-1 many TRBV11-2 CASSSDRGPPYNEQFF
TRBJ2-7 many TRBV7-9 CASSLGDRLVNEQYF
TRBJ1-2 few TRBV7-9 CASSSPEFVGYTF
TRBJ2-3 few TRBV6-5 CASSYSGARDTQYF
TRBJ2-4 many TRBV20-1 CSARDFGVSKNIQYF
TRBJ2-2 many TRBV28 CASSLRTGPGELFF
TRBJ2-1 NA TRBV2 CASSLSSGPRWNEQFF
TRBJ2-7 many TRBV6-6 CASSFPDPSYEQYF